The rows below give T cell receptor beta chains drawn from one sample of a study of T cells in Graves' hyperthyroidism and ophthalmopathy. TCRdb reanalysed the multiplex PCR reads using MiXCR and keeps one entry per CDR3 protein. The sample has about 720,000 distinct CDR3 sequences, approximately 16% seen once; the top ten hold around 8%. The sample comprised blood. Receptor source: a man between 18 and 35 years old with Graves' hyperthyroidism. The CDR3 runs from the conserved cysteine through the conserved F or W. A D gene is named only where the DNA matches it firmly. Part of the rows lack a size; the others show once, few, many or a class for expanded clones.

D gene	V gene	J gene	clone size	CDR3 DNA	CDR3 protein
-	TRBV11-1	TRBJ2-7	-	TGTGCCAGCAGCTACCACTCCTCGGCGACAGGCCTCGTCGAGCAGTACTTC	CASSYHSSATGLVEQYF
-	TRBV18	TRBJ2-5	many	TGTGCCAGCTCACCCTTCAGGGTCCCCGAGACCCAGTACTTC	CASSPFRVPETQYF
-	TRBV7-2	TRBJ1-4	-	TGTGCCAGTAGCGAGATTGGGGTTGGTGAAAAACTGTTTTTT	CASSEIGVGEKLFF
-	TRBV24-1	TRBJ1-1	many	TGTGCCACCAGAGGCGAAAACACTGAAGCTTTCTTT	CATRGENTEAFF
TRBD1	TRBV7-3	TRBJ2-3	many	TGTGCCAGCAGCGGAGGAGGACAGGGGAACACAGATACGCAGTATTTT	CASSGGGQGNTDTQYF
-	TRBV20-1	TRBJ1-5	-	TGCAGTGCTACTGGGCGAAGGGGGATGGGTCAGCCCCAGCATTTT	CSATGRRGMGQPQHF
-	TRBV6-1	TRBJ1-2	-	TGTGCCAGCAGTCTTCAACAGGGAGCTAACTATGGCTACACCTTC	CASSLQQGANYGYTF
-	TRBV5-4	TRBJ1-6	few	TGTGCCAGCAGCTTGATGGGGGGCGGTAATTCACCCCTCCACTTT	CASSLMGGGNSPLHF
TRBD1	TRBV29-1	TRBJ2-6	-	TGCAGCGTTGGGGACAGGGGGTCTGGGGCCAACGTCCTGACTTTC	CSVGDRGSGANVLTF
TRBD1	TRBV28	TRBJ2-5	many	TGTGCCAGCAGTTCAAGGACAGGGCCTTTACAAGAGACCCAGTACTTC	CASSSRTGPLQETQYF
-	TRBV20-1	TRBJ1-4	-	TGCAGTGCTAGAACGGGACCGCTTAATGAAAAACTGTTTTTT	CSARTGPLNEKLFF
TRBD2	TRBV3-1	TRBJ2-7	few	TGTGCCAGCAGCCACCCCGGGACTAGGGGTGAGCAGTACTTC	CASSHPGTRGEQYF
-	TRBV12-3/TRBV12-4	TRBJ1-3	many	TGTGCCAGCAGTCTACAGGTAGACGGAAACACCATATATTTT	CASSLQVDGNTIYF
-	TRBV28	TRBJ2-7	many	TGTGCCAGCAGCCCCGTAGGGCTCACCTACGAGCAGTACTTC	CASSPVGLTYEQYF
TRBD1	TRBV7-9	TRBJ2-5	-	TGTGCCAGCAGCGCCACACAGGGGCGACAAGAGACCCAGTACTTC	CASSATQGRQETQYF
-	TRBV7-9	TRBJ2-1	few	TGTGCCAGCAGCTTAGGACTCAATACTGAGCAGTTCTTC	CASSLGLNTEQFF
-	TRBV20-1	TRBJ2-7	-	TGCAGTGCTAGAGTGGGCACATCCTACGAGCAGTACTTC	CSARVGTSYEQYF
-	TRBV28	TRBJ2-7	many	TGTGCCAGCAGTCCCCCCGCATTTGAGGGCTACGAGCAGTACTTC	CASSPPAFEGYEQYF
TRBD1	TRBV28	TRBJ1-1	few	TGTGCCACTACAGGGGACTTCACTGAAGCTTTCTTT	CATTGDFTEAFF
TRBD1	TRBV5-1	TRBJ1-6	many	TGCGCCAGCAGCTTCCGGGACAGGGATCAGTCACCCCTCCACTTT	CASSFRDRDQSPLHF
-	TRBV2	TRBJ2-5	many	TGTGCCAGTTTCAAAGAGACCCAGTACTTC	CASFKETQYF
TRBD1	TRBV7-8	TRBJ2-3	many	TGTGCCAGCAGACCTACAGGGGGCCCTATTACAGATACGCAGTATTTT	CASRPTGGPITDTQYF
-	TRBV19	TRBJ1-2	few	TGTGCCAGTAGTCCAGGAAAGGGCACAAACTATGGCTACACCTTC	CASSPGKGTNYGYTF
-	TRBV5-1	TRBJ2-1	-	TGCGCCAGCAGCTTGAAATCGCTCTTCGTCGATGAGCAGTTCTTC	CASSLKSLFVDEQFF
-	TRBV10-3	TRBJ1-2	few	TGTGCCATCAGTCTGGCCGGGAACTCTAACTATGGCTACACCTTC	CAISLAGNSNYGYTF
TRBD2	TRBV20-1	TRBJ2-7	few	TGCAGTGCTAGACGCGCTAGCGGGAGGCACTACGAGCAGTACTTC	CSARRASGRHYEQYF
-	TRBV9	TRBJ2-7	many	TGTGCCAGCAGCGTACTCATGTGGGTACGCCACGAGCAGTACTTC	CASSVLMWVRHEQYF
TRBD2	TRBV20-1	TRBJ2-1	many	TGCAGTGCAAGGGAGGGCTACAATGAGCAGTTCTTC	CSAREGYNEQFF
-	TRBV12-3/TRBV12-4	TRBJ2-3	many	TGTGCCAGCAGGGACGAGAATACGCAGTATTTT	CASRDENTQYF
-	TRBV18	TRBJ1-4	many	TGTGCCAGCTCCCGAACCATGGACATGACCGAAAAACTGTTTTTT	CASSRTMDMTEKLFF